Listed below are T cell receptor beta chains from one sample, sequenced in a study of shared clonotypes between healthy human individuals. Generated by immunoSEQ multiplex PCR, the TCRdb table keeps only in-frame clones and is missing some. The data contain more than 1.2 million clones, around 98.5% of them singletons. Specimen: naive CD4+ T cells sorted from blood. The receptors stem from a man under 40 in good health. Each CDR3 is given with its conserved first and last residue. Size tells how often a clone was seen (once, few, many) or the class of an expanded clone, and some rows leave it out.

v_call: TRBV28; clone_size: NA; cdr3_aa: CASSLSGDLNEKLFF
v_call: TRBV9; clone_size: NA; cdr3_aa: CASSVDGYSNQPQHF
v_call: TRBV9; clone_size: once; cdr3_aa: CASSGSGSETQYF
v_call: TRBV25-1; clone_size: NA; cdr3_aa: CASSDRGLAGDEQYF
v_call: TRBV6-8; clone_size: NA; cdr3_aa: CAGGVAGQETQYF
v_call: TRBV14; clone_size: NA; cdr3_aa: CASSQDIRRDTQYF
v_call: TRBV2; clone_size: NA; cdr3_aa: CASSGQGARYEQYF
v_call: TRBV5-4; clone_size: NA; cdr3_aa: CASSLPGLAGKDTQYF
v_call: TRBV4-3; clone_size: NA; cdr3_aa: CASSQDFRLAPDTQYF
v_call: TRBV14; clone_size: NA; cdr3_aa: CASSLGGRAFF
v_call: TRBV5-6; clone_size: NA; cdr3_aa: CASSSLVRDTQYF
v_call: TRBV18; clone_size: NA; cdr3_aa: CASSPENEFVTGELFF
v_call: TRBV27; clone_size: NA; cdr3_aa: CASSSYGTSGRNNEQFF
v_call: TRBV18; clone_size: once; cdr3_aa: CASSPVAGTGTYEQYF
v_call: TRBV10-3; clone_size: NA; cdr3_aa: CAISGAGGGRDYGYTF
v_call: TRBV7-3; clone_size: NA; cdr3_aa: CASSLYAGSGTGELFF
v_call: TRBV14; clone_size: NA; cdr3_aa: CASSPLGYGTEAFF
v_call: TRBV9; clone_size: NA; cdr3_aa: CASSASPGNYGYTF
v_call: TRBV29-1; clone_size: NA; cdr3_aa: CSVEGQGNEKLFF
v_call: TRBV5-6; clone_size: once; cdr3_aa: CASSRQGKLFF
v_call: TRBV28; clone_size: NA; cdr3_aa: CASSPGTGGAETQYF
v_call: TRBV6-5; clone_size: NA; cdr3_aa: CASSPGTVPKAQHF
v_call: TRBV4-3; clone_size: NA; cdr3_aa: CASSQRQGAENEQFF
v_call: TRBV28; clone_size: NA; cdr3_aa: CASSFVRGISYEQYF
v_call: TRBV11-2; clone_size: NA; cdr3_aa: CASSLVSGNGYTF
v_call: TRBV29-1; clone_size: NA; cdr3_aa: CSGRRGTNEKLFF
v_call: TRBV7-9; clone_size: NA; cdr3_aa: CASSHRRETYNEQFF
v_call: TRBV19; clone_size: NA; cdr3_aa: CASLKVVGSDQPQHF